The sequence of this T cell receptor beta chain was determined in a study of blood T cells in healthy people across ages (dated by TCRdb to the mid-2010s). Turning to the overall study: In model experiments, template switching captured roughly one uniquely barcoded TCR beta cDNA molecule for every two T cells. Donors of different ages were randomly distributed across sequencing lanes to avoid experimental bias. The donors were divided into four age groups: young (average approximately 17 years), middle-aged (over 35), aged (approximately 62) and long-lived (82). Two additional independent replicas of 1 million unique cDNA reads from the same blood draw were analyzed for two donors (one aged 18 to 30 and one aged 80 or older). Age-related changes in TCR beta repertoire diversity were measured in the study by deep sequencing normalized with unique cDNA molecular identifiers.

Receptors were amplified or captured by 5' RACE. TCRdb records Illumina HiSeq 2500 as the sequencer. The second PCR ran for about 6 to 11 cycles and used a J-beta primer mix along with a sample-barcoded 5' primer. A unique molecular identifier was introduced onto each TCR beta cDNA molecule by a template-switch 5' adaptor carrying 12 random nucleotides. Each sample yielded at least 3 million CDR3-containing paired-end reads. First-strand cDNA synthesis was performed from all RNA using the Mint cDNA synthesis kit, with priming by a TRBC-specific oligonucleotide. All cDNA was treated with uracil-DNA glycosylase and then went through a first 18-cycle PCR with the universal primers M1SS and BC2_uni_R. The study's processing was this. Each sample was normalized by randomly selecting 1 million high-quality reads, each carrying a distinct molecular identifier. Reads sharing molecular identifiers were discarded rather than binned into consensus sequences. CDR3 identification, clonotype clustering and error correction used MiTCR with a Q25 quality threshold and the strictest error-elimination algorithm. Lower-bound total TCR beta diversity was estimated with a nonparametric unseen species model using Euler transformation. The raw public data were reprocessed by TCRdb itself: fastp quality trimming at Q25, MiXCR clonotype calling, in-frame beta chains only. Every distinct CDR3 protein forms one entry, paired with its most common genes and DNA. These V and J calls rely on TCRdb rather than the paper's analysis. For this sample there are some 750,000 distinct CDR3 sequences; about 20% appear just once. The ten largest account for under 25% of the sample.

The V end gives up 4 bases and the J end 3 bases, leaving 9 bases in the junction not matched to a gene. CDR1 and CDR2 (SGDLS, YYNGEE) derive from the germline V gene. The CDR3 measures 15 amino acids from cysteine to phenylalanine. Left in the record is the CDR3 DNA by itself, 45 bases read in frame from the first base. Donors were 40 or so systemically healthy Caucasian individuals from Russia aged about 6 to 100 years. Each donor gave approximately 9.4 milliliters of peripheral blood, drawn into EDTA-treated Vacutainer tubes. Ficoll-Paque density-gradient centrifugation was used to isolate PBMCs, with at least 6.5 million per sample. Trizol reagent was used to extract total RNA from the PBMCs, yielding at least 5.5 micrograms per sample. For every donor, an aliquot of PBMCs went through flow cytometry to measure the percentages of naive CD45RAhigh/CD27high T cells. This clonotype has more than one count but fewer than ten. There is no known antigen for this receptor. There are no base qualities to consult, and no much larger clone falls within one base.

The paper as a whole reports these results and caveats: Conclusive comparison of naive and antigen-experienced compartments was prevented by the profiling of bulk unsorted PBMCs. As age increased, observed TCR beta diversity per million T cells dropped in a roughly linear way, and a significant reduction was already evident by age 40. The percentage of naive T cells measured by flow cytometry correlated strongly with observed TCR beta diversity. The long-lived group showed more naive CD4+ T cells, fewer expanded clones and increased TCR diversity than the aged group, suggesting age selection. The CMV infection status of donors was not known, potentially confounding age-related changes in expanded clonotypes. Total diversity estimates from one million sequenced T cells were considered lower bounds and underestimates.

Sequences were obtained from blood. This sequence uses TRBV9 and TRBJ2-5, with 7 bases matching TRBD2. This clonotype originated in a man aged 70 or older in good health. The base sequence is TGTGCCAGCAGCCCCCGTAGTCTAGCGGAAGAGACCCAGTACTTC. The translation is CASSPRSLAEETQYF. With the rest looked up from the reference TRBV9 and TRBJ2-5 genes rather than sequenced, the full variable domain is DSGVTQTPKHLITATGQRVTLRCSPRSGDLSVYWYQQSLDQGLQFLIQYYNGEERAKGNILERFSAQQFPDLHSELNLSSLELGDSALYFCASSPRSLAEETQYFGPGTRLLVL.